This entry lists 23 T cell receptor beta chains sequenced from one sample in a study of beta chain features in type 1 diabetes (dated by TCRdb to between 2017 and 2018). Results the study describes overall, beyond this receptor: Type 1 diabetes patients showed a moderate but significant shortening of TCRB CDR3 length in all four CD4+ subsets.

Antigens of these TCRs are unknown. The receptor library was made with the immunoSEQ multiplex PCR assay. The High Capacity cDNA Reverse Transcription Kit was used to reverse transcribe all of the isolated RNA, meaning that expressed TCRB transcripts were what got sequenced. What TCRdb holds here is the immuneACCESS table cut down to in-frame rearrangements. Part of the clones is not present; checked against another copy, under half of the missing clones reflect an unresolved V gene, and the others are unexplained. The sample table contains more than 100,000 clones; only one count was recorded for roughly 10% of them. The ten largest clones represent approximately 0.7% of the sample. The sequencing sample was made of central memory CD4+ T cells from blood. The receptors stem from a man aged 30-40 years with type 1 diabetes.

As DNA, the CDR3 is TGTGCCAGCAGACGGACAGCGAACACCGGGGAGCTGTTTTTT. Encoded protein: CASRRTANTGELFF. The rearrangement joins TRBV28 to TRBJ2-2, with D perhaps matching TRBD1 (6 bases). The germline V and J ends were trimmed by 6 bases and 0 bases, with 8 bases remaining between them. Germline CDR1 reads MDHEN; CDR2 reads SYDVKM. The CDR3 extends over 14 amino acids.

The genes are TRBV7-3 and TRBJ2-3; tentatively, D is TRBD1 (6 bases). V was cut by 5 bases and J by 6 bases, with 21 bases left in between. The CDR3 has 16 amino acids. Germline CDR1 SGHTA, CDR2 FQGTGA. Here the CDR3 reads CASSPRDGGGLDTQYF. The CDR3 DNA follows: TGTGCCAGCAGCCCAAGGGATGGTGGGGGCCTGGATACGCAGTATTTT. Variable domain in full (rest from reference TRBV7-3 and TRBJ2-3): GAGVSQTPSNKVTEKGKYVELRCDPISGHTALYWYRQSLGQGPEFLIYFQGTGAADDSGLPNDRFFAVRPEGSVSTLKIQRTERGDSAVYLCASSPRDGGGLDTQYFGPGTRLTVL.

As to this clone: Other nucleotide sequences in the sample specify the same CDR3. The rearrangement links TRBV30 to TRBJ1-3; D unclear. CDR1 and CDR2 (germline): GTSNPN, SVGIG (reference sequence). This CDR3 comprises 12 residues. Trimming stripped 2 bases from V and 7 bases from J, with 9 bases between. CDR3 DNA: TGTGCCTGGAGTAGACTTGGGAACACCATATATTTT. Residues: CAWSRLGNTIYF.

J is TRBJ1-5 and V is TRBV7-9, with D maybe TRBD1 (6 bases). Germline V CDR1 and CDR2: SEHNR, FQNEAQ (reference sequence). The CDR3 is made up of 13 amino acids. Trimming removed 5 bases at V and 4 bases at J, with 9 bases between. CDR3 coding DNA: TGTGCCAGCAGCCAAACAGGGAATCAGCCCCAGCATTTT. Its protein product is CASSQTGNQPQHF.

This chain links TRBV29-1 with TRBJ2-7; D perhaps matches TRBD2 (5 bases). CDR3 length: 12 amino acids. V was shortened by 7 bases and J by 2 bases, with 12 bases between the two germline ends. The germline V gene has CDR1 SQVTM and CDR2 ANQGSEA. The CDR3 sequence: CSGRTEAYEQYF. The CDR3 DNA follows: TGCAGCGGCCGGACTGAGGCCTACGAGCAGTACTTC.

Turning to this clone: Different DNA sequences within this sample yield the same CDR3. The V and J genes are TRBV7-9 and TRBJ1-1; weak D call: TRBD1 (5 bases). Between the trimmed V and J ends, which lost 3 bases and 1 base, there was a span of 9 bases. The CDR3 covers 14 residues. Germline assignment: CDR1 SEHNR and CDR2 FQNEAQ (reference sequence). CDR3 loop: CASSLAGRNTEAFF. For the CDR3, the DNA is TGTGCCAGCAGCTTGGCAGGGCGGAACACTGAAGCTTTCTTT.

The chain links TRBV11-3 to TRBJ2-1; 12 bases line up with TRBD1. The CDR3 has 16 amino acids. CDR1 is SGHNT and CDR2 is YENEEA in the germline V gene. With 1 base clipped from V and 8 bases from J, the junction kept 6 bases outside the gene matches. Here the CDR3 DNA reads TGTGCCAGCAGCTTAGGGGCCGGGACAGGGGGCGATGAGCAGTTCTTC. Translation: CASSLGAGTGGDEQFF. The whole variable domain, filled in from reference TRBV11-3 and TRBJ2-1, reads EAGVVQSPRYKIIEKKQPVAFWCNPISGHNTLYWYLQNLGQGPELLIRYENEEAVDDSQLPKDRFSAERLKGVDSTLKIQPAELGDSAVYLCASSLGAGTGGDEQFFGPGTRLTVL.

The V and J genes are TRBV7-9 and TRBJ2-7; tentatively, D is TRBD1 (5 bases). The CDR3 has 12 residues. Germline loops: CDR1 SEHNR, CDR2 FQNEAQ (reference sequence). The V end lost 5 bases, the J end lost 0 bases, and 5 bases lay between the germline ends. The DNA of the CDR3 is TGTGCCAGCAGCCAGGGCTCCTACGAGCAGTACTTC. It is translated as CASSQGSYEQYF.

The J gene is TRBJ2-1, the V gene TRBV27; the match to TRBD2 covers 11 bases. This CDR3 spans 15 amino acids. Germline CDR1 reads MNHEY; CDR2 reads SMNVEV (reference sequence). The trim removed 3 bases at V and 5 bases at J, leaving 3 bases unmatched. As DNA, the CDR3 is TGTGCCAGCAGTTTTGGTAGCGGGGGGGACAATGAGCAGTTCTTC. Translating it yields CASSFGSGGDNEQFF.

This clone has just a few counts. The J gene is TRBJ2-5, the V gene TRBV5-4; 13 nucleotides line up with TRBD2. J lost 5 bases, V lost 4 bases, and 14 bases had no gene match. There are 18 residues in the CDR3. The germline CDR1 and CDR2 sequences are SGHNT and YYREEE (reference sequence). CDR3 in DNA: TGTGCCAGCAGCGCGAATCTACTGTCGGGACTAGCGGGGGAGACCCAGTACTTC. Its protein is CASSANLLSGLAGETQYF. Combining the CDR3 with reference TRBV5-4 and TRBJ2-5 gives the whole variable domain ETGVTQSPTHLIKTRGQQVTLRCSSQSGHNTVSWYQQALGQGPQFIFQYYREEENGRGNFPPRFSGLQFPNYSSELNVNALELDDSALYLCASSANLLSGLAGETQYFGPGTRLLVL.

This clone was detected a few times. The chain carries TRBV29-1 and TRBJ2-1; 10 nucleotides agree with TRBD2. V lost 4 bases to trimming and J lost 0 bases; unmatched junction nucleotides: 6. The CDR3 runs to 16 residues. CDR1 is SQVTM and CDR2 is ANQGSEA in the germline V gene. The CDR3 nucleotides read TGCAGCGTTGCAAGCGGGGGGGGGAGCTCCTACAATGAGCAGTTCTTC. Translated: CSVASGGGSSYNEQFF.

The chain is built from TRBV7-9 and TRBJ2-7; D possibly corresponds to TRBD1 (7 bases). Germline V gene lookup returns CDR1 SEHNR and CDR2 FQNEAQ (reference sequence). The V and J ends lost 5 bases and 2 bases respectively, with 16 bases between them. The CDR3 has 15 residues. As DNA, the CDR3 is TGTGCCAGCAGCCTGTACGCGGGACAGACCTACGAGCAGTACTTC. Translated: CASSLYAGQTYEQYF.

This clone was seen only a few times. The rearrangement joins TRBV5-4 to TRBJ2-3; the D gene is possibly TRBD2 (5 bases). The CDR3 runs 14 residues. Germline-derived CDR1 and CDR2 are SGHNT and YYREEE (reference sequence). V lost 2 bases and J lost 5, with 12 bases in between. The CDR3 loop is CASSLYGRVDTQYF. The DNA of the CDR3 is TGTGCCAGCAGCTTATATGGGCGGGTAGATACGCAGTATTTT.

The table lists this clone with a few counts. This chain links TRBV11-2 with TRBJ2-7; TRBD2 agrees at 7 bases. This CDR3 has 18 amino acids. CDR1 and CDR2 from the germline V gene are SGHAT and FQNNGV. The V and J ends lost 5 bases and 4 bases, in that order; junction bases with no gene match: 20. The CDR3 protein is CASSPISRTRRADYEQYF. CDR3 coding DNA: TGTGCCAGCAGCCCGATTAGCCGGACTAGGCGGGCCGATTACGAGCAGTACTTC.

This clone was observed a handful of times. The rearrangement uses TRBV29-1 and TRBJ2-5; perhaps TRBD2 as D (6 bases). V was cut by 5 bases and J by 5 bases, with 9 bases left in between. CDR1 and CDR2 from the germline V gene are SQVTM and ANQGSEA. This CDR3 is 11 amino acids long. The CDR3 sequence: CSVRRGETQYF. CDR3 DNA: TGCAGCGTTCGCCGGGGGGAGACCCAGTACTTC.

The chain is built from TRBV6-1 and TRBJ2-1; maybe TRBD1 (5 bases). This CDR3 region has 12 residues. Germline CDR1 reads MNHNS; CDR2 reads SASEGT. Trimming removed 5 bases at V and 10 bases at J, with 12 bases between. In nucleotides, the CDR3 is TGTGCCAGCAGTCCTCCGACAGCCGAGCAGTTCTTC. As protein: CASSPPTAEQFF.

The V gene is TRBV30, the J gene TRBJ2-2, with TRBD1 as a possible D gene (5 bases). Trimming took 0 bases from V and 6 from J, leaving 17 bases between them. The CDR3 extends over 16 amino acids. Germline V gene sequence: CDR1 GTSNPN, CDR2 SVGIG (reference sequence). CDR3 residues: CAWSVRLGREAGELFF. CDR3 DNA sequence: TGTGCCTGGAGTGTAAGACTTGGCAGGGAAGCCGGGGAGCTGTTTTTT. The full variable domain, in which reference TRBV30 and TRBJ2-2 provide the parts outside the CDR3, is SQTIHQWPATLVQPVGSPLSLECTVEGTSNPNLYWYRQAAGRGLQLLFYSVGIGQISSEVPQNLSASRPQDRQFILSSKKLLLSDSGFYLCAWSVRLGREAGELFFGEGSRLTVL.

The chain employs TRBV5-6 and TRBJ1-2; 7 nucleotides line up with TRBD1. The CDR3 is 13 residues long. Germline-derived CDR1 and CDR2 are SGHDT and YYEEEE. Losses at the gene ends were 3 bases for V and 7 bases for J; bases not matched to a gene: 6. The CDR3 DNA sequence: TGTGCCAGCAGCTCCTCTGACAGGGCTGGCTACACCTTC. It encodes CASSSSDRAGYTF.

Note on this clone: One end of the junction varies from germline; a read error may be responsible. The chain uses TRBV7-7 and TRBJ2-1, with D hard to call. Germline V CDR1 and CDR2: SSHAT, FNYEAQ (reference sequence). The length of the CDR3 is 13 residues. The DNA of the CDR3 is TGTGCTAGCAGCCCCCTGTCGTACAATGAGCAGTTCTTC. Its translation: CASSPLSYNEQFF.

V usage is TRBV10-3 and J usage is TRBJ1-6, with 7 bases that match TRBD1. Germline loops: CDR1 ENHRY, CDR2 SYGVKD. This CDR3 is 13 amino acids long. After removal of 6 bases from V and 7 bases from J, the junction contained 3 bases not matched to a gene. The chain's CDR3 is CAISDRANSPLHF. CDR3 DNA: TGTGCCATCAGCGACAGGGCCAATTCACCCCTCCACTTT.

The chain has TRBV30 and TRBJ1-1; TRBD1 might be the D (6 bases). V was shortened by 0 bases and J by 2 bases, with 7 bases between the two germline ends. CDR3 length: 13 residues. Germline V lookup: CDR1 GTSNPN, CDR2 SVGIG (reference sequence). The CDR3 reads CAWSVQGNTEAFF. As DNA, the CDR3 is TGTGCCTGGAGTGTACAGGGAAACACTGAAGCTTTCTTT.

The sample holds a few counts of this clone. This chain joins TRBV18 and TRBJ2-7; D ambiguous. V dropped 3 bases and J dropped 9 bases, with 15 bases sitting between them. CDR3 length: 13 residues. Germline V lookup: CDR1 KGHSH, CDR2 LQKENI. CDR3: CASSPASSEGQYF. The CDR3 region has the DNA TGTGCCAGCTCACCGGCCAGCAGCGAAGGGCAGTACTTC.

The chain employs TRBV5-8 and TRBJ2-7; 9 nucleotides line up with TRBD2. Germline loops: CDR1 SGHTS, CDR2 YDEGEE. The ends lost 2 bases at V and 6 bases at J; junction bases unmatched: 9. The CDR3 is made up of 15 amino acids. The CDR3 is CASSFLAGKVIEQYF. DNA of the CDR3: TGTGCCAGCAGCTTCCTAGCGGGGAAGGTCATCGAGCAGTACTTC. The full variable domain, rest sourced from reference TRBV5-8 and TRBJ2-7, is EAGVTQSPTHLIKTRGQQATLRCSPISGHTSVYWYQQALGLGLQFLLWYDEGEERNRGNFPPRFSGRQFPNYSSELNVNALELEDSALYLCASSFLAGKVIEQYFGPGTRLTVT.